A selection of T cell receptor beta chains follows, all from one sample in a study of healthy donors' naive CD4 and CD8 T cells. TCRdb ran MiXCR on the reads and lists one entry per CDR3 protein. The sample records about 180,000 distinct CDR3 sequences, over 60% being singletons. The material sequenced was naive CD4+ and CD8+ T cells sorted from blood, pooled from several donors. The receptors stem from a pool of human donors in good health; the sample pools cells from several healthy donors. The CDR3 runs from the conserved cysteine through the conserved F or W. Each record gives: clone size, D gene, V gene, J gene, CDR3 protein, CDR3 DNA. A D gene is named only where the DNA matches it firmly. Clone size appears in some rows only: once, few, many, or a class for an expanded clone.

>few|-|TRBV29-1|TRBJ2-1
CSVALDSFYNEQFF
TGCAGCGTTGCATTGGACAGTTTCTACAATGAGCAGTTCTTC
>-|TRBD1|TRBV19|TRBJ1-5
CASSIPTGSGGASNQPQHF
TGTGCCAGTAGTATTCCGACAGGGAGCGGAGGGGCAAGCAATCAGCCCCAGCATTTT
>-|-|TRBV6-5|TRBJ1-3
CASSLGTPPSGNTIYF
TGTGCCAGCTCCCTGGGGACACCACCCTCTGGAAACACCATATATTTT
>-|-|TRBV6-5|TRBJ2-7
CASSYGESSYEQYF
TGTGCCAGCAGTTACGGGGAGAGCTCCTACGAGCAGTACTTC
>-|-|TRBV29-1|TRBJ1-2
CSVGASVYGYTF
TGCAGCGTTGGGGCTTCAGTTTACGGCTACACCTTC
>-|TRBD2|TRBV29-1|TRBJ2-7
CSAGAGVNSEQYF
TGCAGCGCCGGAGCGGGAGTGAATTCAGAGCAGTACTTC
>-|TRBD2|TRBV5-1|TRBJ2-7
CASSLGTSGGSYEQYF
TGCGCCAGCAGCTTGGGGACTAGCGGGGGATCCTACGAGCAGTACTTC
>-|-|TRBV27|TRBJ2-1
CASSLWSGLSYNEQFF
TGTGCCAGCAGTTTATGGTCGGGACTTTCCTACAATGAGCAGTTCTTC
>-|-|TRBV12-3/TRBV12-4|TRBJ1-2
CASSPPSGAGGYTF
TGTGCCAGCAGTCCGCCGTCAGGGGCGGGAGGCTACACCTTC
>few|-|TRBV27|TRBJ1-1
CASRLGPRNTEAFF
TGTGCCAGCAGATTAGGGCCCCGGAACACTGAAGCTTTCTTT
>-|-|TRBV27|TRBJ1-5
CASSFLGDGNQPQHF
TGTGCCAGCAGTTTTCTGGGGGACGGCAATCAGCCCCAGCATTTT
>-|TRBD1|TRBV7-9|TRBJ1-1
CASSTGTGTNTEAFF
TGTGCCAGCAGCACCGGGACAGGGACGAACACTGAAGCTTTCTTT
>-|-|TRBV27|TRBJ2-7
CASSLNEGRSYEQYF
TGTGCCAGCAGTTTAAACGAGGGGAGGTCCTACGAGCAGTACTTC
>once|-|TRBV11-2|TRBJ2-5
CASSVELQETQYF
TGTGCCAGCAGCGTGGAGCTCCAAGAGACCCAGTACTTC
>-|-|TRBV12-3/TRBV12-4|TRBJ1-2
CASSFSGGSYPGGYTF
TGTGCCAGCAGTTTTAGTGGGGGCTCCTATCCTGGGGGCTACACCTTC
>-|TRBD1|TRBV10-3|TRBJ2-1
CANGQDNYNEQFF
TGTGCCAACGGACAGGATAACTACAATGAGCAGTTCTTC
>-|-|TRBV5-4|TRBJ2-7
CASSRDGRVKYEQYF
TGTGCCAGCAGCCGTGACGGTAGGGTTAAGTACGAGCAGTACTTC
>-|-|TRBV27|TRBJ2-2
CASSPPRKIGELFF
TGTGCCAGCAGTCCACCCCGGAAGATCGGGGAGCTGTTTTTT
>-|-|TRBV5-1|TRBJ1-1
CASSPNTYTEAFF
TGCGCCAGCAGCCCCAACACCTACACTGAAGCTTTCTTT
>-|-|TRBV20-1|TRBJ2-1
CSASNTRGYNEQFF
TGCAGTGCTAGCAACACGAGGGGCTACAATGAGCAGTTCTTC
>-|-|TRBV29-1|TRBJ1-3
CSVRAVASGNTIYF
TGCAGCGTCCGGGCCGTCGCAAGTGGAAACACCATATATTTT
>-|-|TRBV11-1|TRBJ1-1
CASSLLSSRVDTEAFF
TGTGCCAGCAGCCTGTTGAGCTCGAGGGTAGACACTGAAGCTTTCTTT
>-|TRBD2|TRBV5-6|TRBJ2-1
CASSGWGTSRDNEQFF
TGTGCCAGCAGCGGTTGGGGGACTAGCAGGGACAATGAGCAGTTCTTC
>-|TRBD1|TRBV27|TRBJ1-2
CASSLLGTGRYGYTF
TGTGCCAGCAGTTTACTAGGGACAGGGAGGTATGGCTACACCTTC